The entry below describes one TCR beta chain. The data originate from a study of T cell responses to AZD1222 COVID-19 vaccine. Data came from immunoSEQ multiplex PCR; TCRdb stores just in-frame clones and leaves some out. The table lists approximately 80,000 clones, 75% to 95% of them singletons, with around 28% in the top ten. This TCR was recovered from an adult who received the AZD1222 COVID-19 vaccine. Sequences were derived from peripheral blood, sampled 28 days after the second AZD1222 dose.

The DNA of the CDR3 is TGTGCCAGCAGCCTCCGGACAGATGCTCCCTACGAGCAGTACTTC. The encoded protein is CASSLRTDAPYEQYF. This chain connects TRBV28 to TRBJ2-7, with a possible D match to TRBD1 (6 bases). CDR1 and CDR2 (germline): MDHEN, SYDVKM. V was shortened by 6 bases and J by 2 bases, with 17 bases between the two germline ends. This CDR3 spans 15 amino acids.